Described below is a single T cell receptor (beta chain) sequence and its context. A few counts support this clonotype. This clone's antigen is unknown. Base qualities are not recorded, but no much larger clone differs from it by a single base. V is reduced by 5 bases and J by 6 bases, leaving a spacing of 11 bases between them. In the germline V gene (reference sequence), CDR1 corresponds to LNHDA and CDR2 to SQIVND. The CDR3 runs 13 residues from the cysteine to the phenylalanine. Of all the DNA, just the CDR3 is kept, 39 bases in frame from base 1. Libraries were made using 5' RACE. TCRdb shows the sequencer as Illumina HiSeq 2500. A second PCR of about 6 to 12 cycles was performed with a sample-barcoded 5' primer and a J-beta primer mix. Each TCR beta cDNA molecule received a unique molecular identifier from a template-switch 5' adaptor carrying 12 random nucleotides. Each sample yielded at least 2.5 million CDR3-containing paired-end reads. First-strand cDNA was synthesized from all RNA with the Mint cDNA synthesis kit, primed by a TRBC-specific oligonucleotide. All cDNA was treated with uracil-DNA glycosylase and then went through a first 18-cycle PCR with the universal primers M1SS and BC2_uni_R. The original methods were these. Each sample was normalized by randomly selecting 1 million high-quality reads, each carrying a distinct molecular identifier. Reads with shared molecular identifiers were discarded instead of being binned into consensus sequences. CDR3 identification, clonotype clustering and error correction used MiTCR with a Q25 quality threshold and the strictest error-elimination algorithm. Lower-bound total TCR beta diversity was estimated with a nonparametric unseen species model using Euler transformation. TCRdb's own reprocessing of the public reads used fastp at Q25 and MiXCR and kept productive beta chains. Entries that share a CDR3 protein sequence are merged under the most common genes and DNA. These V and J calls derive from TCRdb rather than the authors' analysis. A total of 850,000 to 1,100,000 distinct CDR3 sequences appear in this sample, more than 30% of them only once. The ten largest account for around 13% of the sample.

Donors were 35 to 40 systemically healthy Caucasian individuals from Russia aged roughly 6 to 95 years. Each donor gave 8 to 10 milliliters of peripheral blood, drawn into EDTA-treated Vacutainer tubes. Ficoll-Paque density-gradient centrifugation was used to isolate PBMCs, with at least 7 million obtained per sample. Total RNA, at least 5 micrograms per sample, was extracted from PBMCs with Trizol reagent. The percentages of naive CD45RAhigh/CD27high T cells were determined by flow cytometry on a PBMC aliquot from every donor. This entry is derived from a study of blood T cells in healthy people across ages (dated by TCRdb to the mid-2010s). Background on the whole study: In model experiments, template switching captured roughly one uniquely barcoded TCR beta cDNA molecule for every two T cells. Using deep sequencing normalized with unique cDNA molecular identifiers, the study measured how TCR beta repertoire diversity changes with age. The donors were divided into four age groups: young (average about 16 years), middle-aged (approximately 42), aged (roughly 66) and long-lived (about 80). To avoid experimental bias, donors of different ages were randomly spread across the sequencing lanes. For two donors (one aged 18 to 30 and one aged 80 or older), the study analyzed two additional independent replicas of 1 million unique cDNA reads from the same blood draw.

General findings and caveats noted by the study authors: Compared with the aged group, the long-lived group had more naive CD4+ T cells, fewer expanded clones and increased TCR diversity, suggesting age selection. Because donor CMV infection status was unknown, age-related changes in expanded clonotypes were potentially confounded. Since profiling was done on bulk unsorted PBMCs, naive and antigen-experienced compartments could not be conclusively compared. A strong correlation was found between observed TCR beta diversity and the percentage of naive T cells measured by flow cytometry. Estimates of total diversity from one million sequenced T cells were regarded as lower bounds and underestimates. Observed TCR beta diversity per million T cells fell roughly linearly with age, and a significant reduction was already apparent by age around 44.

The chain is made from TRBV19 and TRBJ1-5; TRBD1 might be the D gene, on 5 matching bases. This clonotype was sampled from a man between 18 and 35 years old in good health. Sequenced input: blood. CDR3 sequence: CASSVGHPQPQHF. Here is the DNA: TGTGCCAGTAGTGTGGGGCACCCTCAGCCCCAGCATTTT.